Sequencing of this T cell receptor beta chain was carried out in a study of blood T cell repertoires in COVID-19. In the study overall: In each case, the material was cDNA or gDNA derived from T cells, B-cell-depleted T cells, or PBMCs.

Cohort 3 donors were reported recovered after two negative PCRs, clearance, or symptom resolution. Sequencing used immunoSEQ multiplex PCR; TCRdb keeps in-frame clones, though not all of them. The sample includes approximately 130,000 clones, around 83% of them seen just once. This clone was counted a few times. This CDR3 comprises 15 residues. The V gene lost 0 bases and the J gene lost 3 bases, with 13 bases spanning the gap. CDR1 and CDR2 (germline): SGHNT, YYREEE (reference sequence). The sequence was collected from a man under 40 who had recovered from COVID-19. The chain is built from TRBV5-4 and TRBJ2-7; D may be TRBD2 (5 bases). The sequenced sample consisted of PBMCs or T cells enriched from blood (not recorded which). CDR3 protein: CASSLARGPDYEQYF. DNA for the CDR3: TGTGCCAGCAGCTTGGCGCGAGGGCCGGACTACGAGCAGTACTTC.